This TCR beta chain is drawn from a study of prognosis after radiotherapy for stage I lung cancer (dated by TCRdb to about 2021). Background for the entire study: Between April 2018 and January 2019, roughly 18 patients with stage I NSCLC were enrolled in Nanjing, China. Some 13 cases involved newly diagnosed primary stage I lung tumors, and a few involved oligometastatic NSCLC subsequent to surgical resection of the primary tumor. All patients were considered medically inoperable, owing to comorbidities in 11 to 13 and refusal of surgery in several. The cohort comprised 10 to 15 men and more than 5 women with a median age of nearly 75 years, ranging from about 50 to 85 years. Tumor histology was squamous cell carcinoma in several patients and adenocarcinoma in about a dozen. Using image-guided IMRT or VMAT, SBRT was delivered in 3 to 5 fractions at a biologically effective dose of at least 100 Gy. In every patient, SBRT was given without any concurrent therapy. After SBRT, distant metastases developed in about 20% of the 19 patients at a median of 7 months, while the remaining 15 patients had no significant progression. The study profiled peripheral blood TCR beta repertoires from stage I NSCLC patients before and after stereotactic body radiotherapy and related them to distant failure. For each of the roughly 20 patients, one blood sample was taken before SBRT and one after, so the study sequenced around 40 samples in total. Paper-wide results and their limitations: All reported P values were unadjusted for multiple comparisons. No determination of tumor specificity was made for expanded TCR clones. Post-SBRT Shannon entropy and its change from baseline were lower in patients who developed distant metastases; baseline Shannon entropy was not associated with metastases. TRBV and TRBJ usage frequencies reportedly differed by metastasis status, in two V genes at baseline and in nine V and two J genes after SBRT. The small cohort and short follow-up limited the study, so independent validation of the findings is needed. After SBRT, the count of unique TCR clones dropped from a median of roughly 9,700 beforehand to about 6,800 afterward (Wilcoxon paired P=0.011).

Reading from cysteine to phenylalanine, the CDR3 counts 12 amino acids. Solely the CDR3 DNA is kept, with 36 bases framed from the first base. The germline V gene (reference sequence) sets CDR1 to SEHNR and CDR2 to FQNEAQ. At the junction V is shortened by 6 bases and J by 8 bases, with 13 bases in between. All patients had node-negative disease on CT and PET/CT, and none had a history of other malignancies or prior chemotherapy or radiotherapy. At each of two time points, roughly 6.5 milliliters of peripheral venous blood were collected in EDTA tubes. PBMCs were isolated by Ficoll-Paque Plus density-gradient centrifugation. Immediately after collection, samples were stored at -80 degrees C until analysis. This clonotype appeared many times. What antigen it recognizes has not been identified. The record has no base qualities; no much larger clone is one base away. Two rounds of multiplex PCR were performed to amplify the TCR beta CDR3 region from genomic DNA. In the first round of PCR, primers specific to each TRBV and TRBJ gene were used, and the primer sequences are filed in Chinese patent CN105087789A. Universal primers were used in the second PCR round. The Roche High Pure PCR Template Preparation Kit was used to extract genomic DNA from frozen PBMCs. Libraries were sequenced paired-end with 151 bp reads on an Illumina HiSeq 3000. Per the original workflow: CutAdapt was used to remove raw reads lacking the multiplex PCR primer sequences. High-quality paired reads were merged into contigs with PEAR. By alignment to reference sequences, MiXCR assigned TRB V, D and J gene segments to each contig. To remove sequencing errors, CDR3 sequences were clustered according to base quality and sequence similarity. Shannon entropy, normalized by the natural log of the productive TCR sequence number, served as the measure of diversity. Clonality was computed as one minus the ratio of Shannon entropy to the natural log of the number of unique clonotypes. Progression-free survival cut-offs for repertoire metrics were chosen using the Youden index of ROC curves, with analyses run in R 3.5.3. Using fastp at Q25 and MiXCR, TCRdb reprocessed the public reads and kept productive beta chains. Here each entry gathers all rows of one CDR3 protein and keeps the most common genes and DNA. TCRdb's processing, not the authors' own work, is the source of the V and J calls. For this sample the table gives 30,000 or so distinct CDR3 sequences, of which about 39% were detected only once. 15% of the sample lies in the top ten.

The receptor chain draws on TRBV7-9 and TRBJ1-1; a tentative D match to TRBD1 spans 6 bases. This receptor was obtained from a donor over 45 with non-small cell lung cancer. This specimen consisted of PBMCs, obtained before or after stereotactic body radiation therapy (not recorded which). The nucleotide sequence reads TGTGCCAGCAGTCCCGGGCAGGGGGAAGCTTTCTTT. Translated, this is CASSPGQGEAFF.